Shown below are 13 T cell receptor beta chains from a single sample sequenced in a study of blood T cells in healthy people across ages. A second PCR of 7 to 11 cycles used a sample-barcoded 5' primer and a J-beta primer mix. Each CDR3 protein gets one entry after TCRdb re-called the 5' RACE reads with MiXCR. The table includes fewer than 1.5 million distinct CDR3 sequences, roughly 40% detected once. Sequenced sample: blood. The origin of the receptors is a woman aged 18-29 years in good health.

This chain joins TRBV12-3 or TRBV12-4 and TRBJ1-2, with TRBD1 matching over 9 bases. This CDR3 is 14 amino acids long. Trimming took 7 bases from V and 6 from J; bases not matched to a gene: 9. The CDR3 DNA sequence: TGTGCCAGCATCGACCCGGGACAGGGAAATGGCTACACCTTC. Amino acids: CASIDPGQGNGYTF.

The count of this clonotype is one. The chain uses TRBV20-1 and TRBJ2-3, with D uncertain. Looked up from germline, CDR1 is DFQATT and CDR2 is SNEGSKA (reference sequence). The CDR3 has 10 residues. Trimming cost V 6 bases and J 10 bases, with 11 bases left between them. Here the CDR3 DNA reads TGCAGTGCCTCGGAAATGGCGCAGTATTTT. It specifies CSASEMAQYF.

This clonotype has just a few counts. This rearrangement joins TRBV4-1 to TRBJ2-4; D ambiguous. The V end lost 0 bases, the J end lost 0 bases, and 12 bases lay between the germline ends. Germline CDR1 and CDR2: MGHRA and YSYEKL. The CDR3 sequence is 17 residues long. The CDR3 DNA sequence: TGCGCCAGCAGCCAAGATACGTCTACCCTAGCCAAAAACATTCAGTACTTC. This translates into CASSQDTSTLAKNIQYF.

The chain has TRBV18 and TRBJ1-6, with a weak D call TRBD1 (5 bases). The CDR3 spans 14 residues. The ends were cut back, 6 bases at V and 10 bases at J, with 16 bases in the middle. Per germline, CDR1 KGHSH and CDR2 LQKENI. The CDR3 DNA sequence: TGTGCCAGCTCCACTCAGGGAATTGGATCACCCCTCCACTTT. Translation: CASSTQGIGSPLHF.

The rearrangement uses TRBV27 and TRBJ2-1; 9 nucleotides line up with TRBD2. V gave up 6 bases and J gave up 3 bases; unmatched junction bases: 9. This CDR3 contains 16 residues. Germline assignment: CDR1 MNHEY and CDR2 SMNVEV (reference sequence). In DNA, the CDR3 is TGTGCCAGCAGCCTAAGACTAGCGGAAATCTACAATGAGCAGTTCTTC. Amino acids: CASSLRLAEIYNEQFF.

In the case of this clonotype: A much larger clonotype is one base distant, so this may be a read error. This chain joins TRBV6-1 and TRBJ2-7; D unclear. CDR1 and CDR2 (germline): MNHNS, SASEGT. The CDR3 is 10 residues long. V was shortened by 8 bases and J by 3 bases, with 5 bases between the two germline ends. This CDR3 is CASGHYEQYF. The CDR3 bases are TGTGCCAGCGGGCACTACGAGCAGTACTTC.

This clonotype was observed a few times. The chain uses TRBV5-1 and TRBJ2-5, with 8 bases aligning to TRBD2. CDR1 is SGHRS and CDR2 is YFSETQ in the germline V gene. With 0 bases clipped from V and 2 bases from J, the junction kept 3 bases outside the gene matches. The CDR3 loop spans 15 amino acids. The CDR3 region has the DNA TGCGCCAGCAGCTTGGAGGTAGCGGGGCAAGAGACCCAGTACTTC. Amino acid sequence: CASSLEVAGQETQYF.

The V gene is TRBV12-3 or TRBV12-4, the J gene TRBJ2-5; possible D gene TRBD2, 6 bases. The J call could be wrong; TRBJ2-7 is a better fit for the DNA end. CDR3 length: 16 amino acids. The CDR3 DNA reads TGTGCCAGCAGTTTTACACCCGGGAGAAGGTCGGACGAGCAGTACTTC. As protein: CASSFTPGRRSDEQYF.

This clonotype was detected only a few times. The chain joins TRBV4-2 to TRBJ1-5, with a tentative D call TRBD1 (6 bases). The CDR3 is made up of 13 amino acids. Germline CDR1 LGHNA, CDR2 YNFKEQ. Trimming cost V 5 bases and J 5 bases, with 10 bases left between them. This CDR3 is CASSGRGDQPQHF. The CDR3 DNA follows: TGTGCCAGCAGCGGCAGGGGAGATCAGCCCCAGCATTTT.

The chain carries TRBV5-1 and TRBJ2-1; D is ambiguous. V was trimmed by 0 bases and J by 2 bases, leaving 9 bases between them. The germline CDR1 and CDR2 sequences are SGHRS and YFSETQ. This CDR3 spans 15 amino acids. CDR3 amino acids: CASSLESAPYNEQFF. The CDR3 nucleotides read TGCGCCAGCAGCTTGGAATCAGCCCCCTACAATGAGCAGTTCTTC.

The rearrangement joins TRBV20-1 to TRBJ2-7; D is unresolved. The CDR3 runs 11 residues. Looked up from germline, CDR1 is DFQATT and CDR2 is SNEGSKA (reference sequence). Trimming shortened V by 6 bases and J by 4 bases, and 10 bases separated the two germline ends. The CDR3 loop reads CSAKGVYEQYF. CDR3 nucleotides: TGCAGTGCAAAAGGTGTATACGAGCAGTACTTC.

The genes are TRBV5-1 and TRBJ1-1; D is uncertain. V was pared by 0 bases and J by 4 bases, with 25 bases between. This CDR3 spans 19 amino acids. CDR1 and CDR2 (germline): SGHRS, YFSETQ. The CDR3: CASSLARGPGKALITEAFF. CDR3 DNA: TGCGCCAGCAGCTTGGCCCGCGGCCCGGGGAAGGCATTGATCACTGAAGCTTTCTTT.

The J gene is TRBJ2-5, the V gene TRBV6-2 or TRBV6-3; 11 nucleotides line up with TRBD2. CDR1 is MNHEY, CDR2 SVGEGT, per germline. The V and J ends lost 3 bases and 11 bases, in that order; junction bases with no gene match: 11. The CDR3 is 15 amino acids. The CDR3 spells CASSYTSGRHNEQYF. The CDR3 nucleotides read TGTGCCAGCAGTTATACTAGCGGGAGACACAATGAGCAGTACTTC.